These T cell receptor beta chains were read from a single sample in a study of T cell repertoires in cytomegalovirus infection. Using its own MiXCR run on the reads, TCRdb lists one record per CDR3 protein. The sample shows about 57,000 distinct CDR3 sequences, over 20% of them seen only once. These receptors are not linked to any known antigen. The starting material was CD8+ T cells from cultured PBMCs, obtained from culture after CMV antigen stimulation. The receptor set was obtained from a human donor in good health (CMV status not recorded). Some clones in this sample may be carry-over from other donors' samples. Each CDR3 is given with its conserved first and last residue. Clone size appears in some rows only: once, few, many, or a class for an expanded clone.

clone size: -
V gene: TRBV2
CDR3 protein: CASSPGEQFF

clone size: few
V gene: TRBV7-2
CDR3 protein: CASSRGQGGYEQYF

clone size: -
V gene: TRBV4-1
CDR3 protein: CASSHHRDSNEKLFF

clone size: -
V gene: TRBV7-8
CDR3 protein: CASRVSWGSSYNEQFF

clone size: many
V gene: TRBV19
CDR3 protein: CASRLTPNTEAFF

clone size: few
V gene: TRBV6-2/TRBV6-3
CDR3 protein: CASSSQLAGGRDTQYF

clone size: -
V gene: TRBV29-1
CDR3 protein: CSVGGTGVRTEAFF

clone size: few
V gene: TRBV29-1
CDR3 protein: CSVETGSAEAFF

clone size: few
V gene: TRBV28
CDR3 protein: CASSLSASGGVGEQFF

clone size: -
V gene: TRBV7-2
CDR3 protein: CASSHMREYGYTF

clone size: few
V gene: TRBV7-9
CDR3 protein: CASSPLDRPANTGELFF

clone size: -
V gene: TRBV7-2
CDR3 protein: CASSLAGTGFHEQYF

clone size: few
V gene: TRBV7-6
CDR3 protein: CASSLKSGPGRGELFF

clone size: few
V gene: TRBV12-3/TRBV12-4
CDR3 protein: CASSYGTPWSYTF

clone size: few
V gene: TRBV4-3
CDR3 protein: CASSQDLGDRGHYGYTF

clone size: few
V gene: TRBV2
CDR3 protein: CATAGAGELFF

clone size: few
V gene: TRBV24-1
CDR3 protein: CATSGPGMRGYTF

clone size: many
V gene: TRBV7-7
CDR3 protein: CASSRTDQETQYF

clone size: few
V gene: TRBV12-3/TRBV12-4
CDR3 protein: CASSVAGVQETQYF

clone size: few
V gene: TRBV7-2
CDR3 protein: CASSLVGGYNSPLHF

clone size: -
V gene: TRBV28
CDR3 protein: CASSFRRVILGEQYF

clone size: -
V gene: TRBV7-2
CDR3 protein: CASGQGRYQPQHF

clone size: many
V gene: TRBV7-2
CDR3 protein: CASSRTGLGQPQHF

clone size: -
V gene: TRBV6-2/TRBV6-3
CDR3 protein: CASSYGSESNEKLFF

clone size: -
V gene: TRBV28
CDR3 protein: CASSLYARSNTGELFF

clone size: once
V gene: TRBV7-2
CDR3 protein: CASSFGDGYYNEQFF